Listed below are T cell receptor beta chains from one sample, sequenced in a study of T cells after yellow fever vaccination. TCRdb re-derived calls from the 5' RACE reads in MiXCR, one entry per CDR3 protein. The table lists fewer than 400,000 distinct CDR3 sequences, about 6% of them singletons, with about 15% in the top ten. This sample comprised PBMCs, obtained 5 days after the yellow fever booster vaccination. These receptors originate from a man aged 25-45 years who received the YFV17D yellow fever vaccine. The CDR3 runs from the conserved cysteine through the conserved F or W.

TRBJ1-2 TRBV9 CASSVGPGGDYTF
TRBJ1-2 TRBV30 CAWVTGGLFDYGYTF
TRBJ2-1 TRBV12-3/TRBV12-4 CASSFAGGVYNEQFF
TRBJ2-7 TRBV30 CAWVRQGEQYF
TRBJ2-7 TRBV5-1 CASSSYGTSGNYEQYF
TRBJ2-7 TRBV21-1 CASSKPGTSWQVRLYEQYF
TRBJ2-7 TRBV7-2 CASSPWTGTYEQYF
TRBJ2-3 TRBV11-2 CASSLDGRTVEDTQYF
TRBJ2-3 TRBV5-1 CASSLVLAGGPSTDTQYF
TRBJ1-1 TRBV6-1 CASTGGIGNTEAFF
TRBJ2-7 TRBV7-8 CASSWGLKSGEQYF
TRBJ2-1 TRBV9 CASSPRPSGSPSYNEQFF
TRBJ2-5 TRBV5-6 CASSAGQGWWQETQYF
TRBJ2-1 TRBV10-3 CASGGNTEDEQFF
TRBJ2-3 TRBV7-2 CASSHPITDTQYF
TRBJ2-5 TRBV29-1 CSSIAGEETQYF
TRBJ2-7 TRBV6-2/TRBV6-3 CASSYGLPYEQYF
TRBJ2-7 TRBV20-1 CSARAGTTGFYEQYF
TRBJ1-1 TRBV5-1 CASSLTTANTEAFF
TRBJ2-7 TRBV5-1 CASSGGTSESYEQYF
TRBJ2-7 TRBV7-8 CASSLQVAYEQYF
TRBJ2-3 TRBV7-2 CASSSTGTGVDTQYF
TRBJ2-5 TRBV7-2 CASSLGRGGNQETQYF
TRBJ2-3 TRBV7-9 CASSPAQGIGTDTQYF
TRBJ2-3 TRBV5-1 CASSLDRGLAATDTQYF
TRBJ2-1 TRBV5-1 CASSLLGPPPHNEQFF
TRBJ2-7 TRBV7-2 CASSLIGTAYEQYF
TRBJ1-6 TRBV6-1 CATKGVAYNSPLHF
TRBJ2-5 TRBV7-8 CASSPRALEMDETQYF
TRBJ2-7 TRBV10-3 CAITQTQGGEQYF
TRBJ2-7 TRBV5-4 CASSSPQGAREQYF
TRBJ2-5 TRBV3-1 CASSQDRQREETQYF
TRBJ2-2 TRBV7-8 CASSLVQGTNTGELFF
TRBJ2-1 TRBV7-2 CASSPVLAGSGEQFF
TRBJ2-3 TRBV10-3 CAIGESGGPDTQYF
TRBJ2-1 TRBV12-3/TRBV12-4 CASKRTSSYNEQFF
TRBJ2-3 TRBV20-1 CSARDFTGADTDTQYF
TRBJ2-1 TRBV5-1 CASSFSGRAPYNEQFF
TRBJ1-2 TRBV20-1 CSARPGQATNYGYTF
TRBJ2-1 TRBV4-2 CASSQDRSYNEQFF
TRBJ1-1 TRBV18 CASSQQQGETEAFF
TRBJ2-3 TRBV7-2 CASSSLAEVTDTQYF
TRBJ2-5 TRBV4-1 CASSINQGSEETQYF